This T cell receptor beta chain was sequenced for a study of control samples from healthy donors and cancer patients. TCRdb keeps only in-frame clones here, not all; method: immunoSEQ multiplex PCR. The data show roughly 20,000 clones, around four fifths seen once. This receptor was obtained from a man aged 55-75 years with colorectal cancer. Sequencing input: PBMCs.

The CDR3 DNA reads as TGTGCCAGCAGCTTAGCGGCAGGGGCGGCCTATGGCTACACCTTC. Translating gives CASSLAAGAAYGYTF. The rearrangement uses TRBV7-6 and TRBJ1-2, with TRBD1 as a possible D gene (6 bases). The V gene's germline CDR1 is SGHVS and CDR2 FNYEAQ. V lost 0 bases and J 4 bases, leaving 12 bases between the germline ends. This CDR3 contains 15 residues.